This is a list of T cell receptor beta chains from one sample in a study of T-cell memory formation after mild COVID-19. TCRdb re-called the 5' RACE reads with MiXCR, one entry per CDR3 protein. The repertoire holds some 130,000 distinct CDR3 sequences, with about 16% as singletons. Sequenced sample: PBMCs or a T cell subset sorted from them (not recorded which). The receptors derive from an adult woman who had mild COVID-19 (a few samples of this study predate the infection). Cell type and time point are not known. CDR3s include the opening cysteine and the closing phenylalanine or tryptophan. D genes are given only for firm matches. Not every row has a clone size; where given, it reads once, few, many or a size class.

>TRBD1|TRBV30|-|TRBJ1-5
TGTGCCTGGAGTGAGGACAGGGGAGGGCCCCAGCATTTT
CAWSEDRGGPQHF
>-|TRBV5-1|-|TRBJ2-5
TGCGCCAGCAGCTCCAGGGCGAGGAAAGAGACCCAGTACTTC
CASSSRARKETQYF
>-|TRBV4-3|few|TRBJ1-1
TGCGCCAGCAGCCAAGGGGCAGGACTGAACACTGAAGCTTTCTTT
CASSQGAGLNTEAFF
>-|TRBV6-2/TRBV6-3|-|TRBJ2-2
TGTGCCAACCACCGGGACCGAACGAACACCGGGGAGCTGTTTTTT
CANHRDRTNTGELFF
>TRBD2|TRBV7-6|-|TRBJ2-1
TGTGCCAGCAGCTTAGAACTAGCGGGGCTCCCTAGCTCCTACAATGAGCAGTTCTTC
CASSLELAGLPSSYNEQFF
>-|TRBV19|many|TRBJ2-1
TGTGCCAGTAGTATATTGGGGCCGCCCCTCGGGGATGAGCAGTTCTTC
CASSILGPPLGDEQFF
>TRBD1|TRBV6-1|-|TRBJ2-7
TGTGCCAGCAGTTCTTGGGTAGGGGGCAACGAGCAGTACTTC
CASSSWVGGNEQYF
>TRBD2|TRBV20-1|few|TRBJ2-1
TGCAGTGACTTGGGTCTAGCGGGTCCGCGGGAGCAGTTCTTC
CSDLGLAGPREQFF
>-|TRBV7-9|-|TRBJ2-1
TGTGCCAGCAGCCAAGATAACCAGGGAGCTTCTGAGCAGTTCTTC
CASSQDNQGASEQFF
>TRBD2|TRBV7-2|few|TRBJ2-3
TGTGCCAGCAGCTCTCGACTAGCAGCTAGCACAGATACGCAGTATTTT
CASSSRLAASTDTQYF
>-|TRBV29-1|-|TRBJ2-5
TGCAGCGAGCACCGGGACTCCCAAGAGACCCAGTACTTC
CSEHRDSQETQYF